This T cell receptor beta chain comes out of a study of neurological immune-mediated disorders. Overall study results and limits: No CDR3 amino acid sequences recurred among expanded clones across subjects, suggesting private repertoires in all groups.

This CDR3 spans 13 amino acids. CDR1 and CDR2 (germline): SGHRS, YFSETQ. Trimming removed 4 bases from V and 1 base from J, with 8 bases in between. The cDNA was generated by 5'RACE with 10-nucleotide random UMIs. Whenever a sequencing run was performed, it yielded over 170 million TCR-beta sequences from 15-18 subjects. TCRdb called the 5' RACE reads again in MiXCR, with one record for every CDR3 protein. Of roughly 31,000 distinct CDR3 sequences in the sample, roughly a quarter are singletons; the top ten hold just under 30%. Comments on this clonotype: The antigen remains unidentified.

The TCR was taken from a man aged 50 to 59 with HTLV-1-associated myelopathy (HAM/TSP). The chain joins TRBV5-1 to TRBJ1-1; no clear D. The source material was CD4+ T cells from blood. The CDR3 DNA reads TGCGCCAGCAGCCCAATGGAGAACACTGAAGCTTTCTTT. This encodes CASSPMENTEAFF.